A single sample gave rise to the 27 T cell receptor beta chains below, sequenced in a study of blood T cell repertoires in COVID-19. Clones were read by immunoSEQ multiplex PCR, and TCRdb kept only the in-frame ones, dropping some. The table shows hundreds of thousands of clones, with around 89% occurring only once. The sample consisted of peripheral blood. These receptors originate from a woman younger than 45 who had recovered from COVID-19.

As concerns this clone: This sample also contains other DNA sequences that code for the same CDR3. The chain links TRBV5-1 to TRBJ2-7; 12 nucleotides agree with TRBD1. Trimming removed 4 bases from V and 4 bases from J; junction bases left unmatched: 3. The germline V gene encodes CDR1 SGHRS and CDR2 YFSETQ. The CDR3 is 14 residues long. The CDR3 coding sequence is TGCGCCAGCAGCCCGGGACAGGGGGCTTACGAGCAGTACTTC. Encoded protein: CASSPGQGAYEQYF.

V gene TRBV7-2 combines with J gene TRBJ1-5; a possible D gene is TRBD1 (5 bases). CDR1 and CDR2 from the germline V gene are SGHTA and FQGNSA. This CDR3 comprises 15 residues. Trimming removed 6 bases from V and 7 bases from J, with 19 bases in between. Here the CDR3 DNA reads TGTGCCAGCAGTTCGACGGGCAGGGTGGGGCAGCCCCAGCATTTT. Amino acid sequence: CASSSTGRVGQPQHF.

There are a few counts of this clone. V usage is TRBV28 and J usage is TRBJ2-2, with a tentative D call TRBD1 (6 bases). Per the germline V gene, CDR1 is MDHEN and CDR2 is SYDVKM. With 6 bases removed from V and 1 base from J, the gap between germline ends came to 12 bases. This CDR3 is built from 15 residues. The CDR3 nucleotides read TGTGCCAGCAGCCCAGGGGCCCTGAACACCGGGGAGCTGTTTTTT. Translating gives CASSPGALNTGELFF.

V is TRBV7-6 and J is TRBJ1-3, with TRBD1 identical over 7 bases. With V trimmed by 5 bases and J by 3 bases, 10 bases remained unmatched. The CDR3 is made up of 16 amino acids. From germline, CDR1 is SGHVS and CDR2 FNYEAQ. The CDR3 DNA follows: TGTGCCAGCAGCGACCCGTTAACAGGGGATGGAAACACCATATATTTT. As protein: CASSDPLTGDGNTIYF.

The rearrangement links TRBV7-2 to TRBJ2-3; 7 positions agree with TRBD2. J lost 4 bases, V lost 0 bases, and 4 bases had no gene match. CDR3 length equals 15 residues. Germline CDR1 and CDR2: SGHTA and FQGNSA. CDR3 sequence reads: CASSLAVGRADTQYF. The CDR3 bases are TGTGCCAGCAGCTTAGCGGTGGGGAGGGCAGATACGCAGTATTTT.

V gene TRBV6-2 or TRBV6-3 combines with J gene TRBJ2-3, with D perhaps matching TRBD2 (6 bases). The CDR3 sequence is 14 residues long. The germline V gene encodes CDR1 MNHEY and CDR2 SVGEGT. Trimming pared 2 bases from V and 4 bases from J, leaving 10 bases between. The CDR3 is CASSYPGLSDTQYF. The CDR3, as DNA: TGTGCCAGCAGTTACCCGGGACTTTCAGATACGCAGTATTTT.

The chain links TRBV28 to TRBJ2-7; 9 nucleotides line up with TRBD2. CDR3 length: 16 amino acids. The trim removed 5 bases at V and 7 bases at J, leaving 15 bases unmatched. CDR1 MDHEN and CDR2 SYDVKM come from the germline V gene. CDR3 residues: CASSQPGLAYFGEQYF. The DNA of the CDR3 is TGTGCCAGCAGTCAACCGGGACTAGCCTATTTTGGGGAGCAGTACTTC.

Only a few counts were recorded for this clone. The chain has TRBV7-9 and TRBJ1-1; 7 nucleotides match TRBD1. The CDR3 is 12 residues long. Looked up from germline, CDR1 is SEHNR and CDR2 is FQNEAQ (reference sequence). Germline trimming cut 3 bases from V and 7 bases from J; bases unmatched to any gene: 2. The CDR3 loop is CASSLQGDEAFF. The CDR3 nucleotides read TGTGCCAGCAGCTTGCAGGGGGATGAAGCTTTCTTT.

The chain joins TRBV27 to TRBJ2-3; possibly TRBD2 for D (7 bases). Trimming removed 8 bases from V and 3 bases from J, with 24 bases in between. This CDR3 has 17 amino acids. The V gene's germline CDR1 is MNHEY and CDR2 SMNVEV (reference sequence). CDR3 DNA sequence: TGTGCCAGCCTACCGGAGGGGGGGCCGAGATTGACAGATACGCAGTATTTT. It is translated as CASLPEGGPRLTDTQYF.

The CDR3 loop is CASSPPSVNEQFF. Written as DNA, the CDR3 is TGTGCCAGCTCACCACCATCGGTTAATGAGCAGTTCTTC. This sequence joins TRBV18 and TRBJ2-1; no firm D call. The ends were cut back, 0 bases at V and 7 bases at J, with 7 bases in the middle. The CDR3 sequence is 13 residues long. Germline CDR1 reads KGHSH; CDR2 reads LQKENI.

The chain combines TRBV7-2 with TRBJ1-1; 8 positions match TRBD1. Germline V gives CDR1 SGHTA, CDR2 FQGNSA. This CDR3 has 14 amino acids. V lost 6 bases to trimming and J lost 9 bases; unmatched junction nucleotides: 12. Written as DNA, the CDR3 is TGTGCCAGCAGTGCAGGGGGCGGCTTCGGGAAAGCTTTCTTT. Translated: CASSAGGGFGKAFF.

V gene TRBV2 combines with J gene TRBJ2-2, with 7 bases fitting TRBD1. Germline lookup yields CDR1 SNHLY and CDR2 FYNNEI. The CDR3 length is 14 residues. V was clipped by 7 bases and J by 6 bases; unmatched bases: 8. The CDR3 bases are TGTGCCAGCATGCTGACAGGGCCCCCCGGGGAGCTGTTTTTT. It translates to CASMLTGPPGELFF. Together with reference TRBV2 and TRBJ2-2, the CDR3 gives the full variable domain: EPEVTQTPSHQVTQMGQEVILRCVPISNHLYFYWYRQILGQKVEFLVSFYNNEISEKSEIFDDQFSVERPDGSNFTLKIRSTKLEDSAMYFCASMLTGPPGELFFGEGSRLTVL.

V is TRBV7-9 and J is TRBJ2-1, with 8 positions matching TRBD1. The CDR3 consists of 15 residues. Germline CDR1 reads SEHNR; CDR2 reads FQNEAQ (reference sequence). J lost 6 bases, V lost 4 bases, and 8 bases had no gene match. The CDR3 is CASSSGQGRFNEQFF. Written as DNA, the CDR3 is TGTGCCAGCAGCTCAGGACAGGGAAGGTTCAATGAGCAGTTCTTC. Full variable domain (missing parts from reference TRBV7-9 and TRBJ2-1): DTGVSQNPRHKITKRGQNVTFRCDPISEHNRLYWYRQTLGQGPEFLTYFQNEAQLEKSRLLSDRFSAERPKGSFSTLEIQRTEQGDSAMYLCASSSGQGRFNEQFFGPGTRLTVL.

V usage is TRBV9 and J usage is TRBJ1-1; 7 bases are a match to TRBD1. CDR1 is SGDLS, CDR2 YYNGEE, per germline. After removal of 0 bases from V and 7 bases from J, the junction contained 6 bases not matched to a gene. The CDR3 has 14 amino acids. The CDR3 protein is CASSVGRQGGEAFF. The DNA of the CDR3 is TGTGCCAGCAGCGTAGGTCGACAGGGCGGTGAAGCTTTCTTT. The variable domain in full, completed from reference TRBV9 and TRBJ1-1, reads DSGVTQTPKHLITATGQRVTLRCSPRSGDLSVYWYQQSLDQGLQFLIQYYNGEERAKGNILERFSAQQFPDLHSELNLSSLELGDSALYFCASSVGRQGGEAFFGQGTRLTVV.

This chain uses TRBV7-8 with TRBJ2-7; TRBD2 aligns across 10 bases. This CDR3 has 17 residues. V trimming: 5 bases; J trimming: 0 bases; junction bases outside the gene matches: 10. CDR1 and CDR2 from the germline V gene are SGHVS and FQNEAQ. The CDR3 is CASSSLIAGGFSYEQYF. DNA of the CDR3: TGTGCCAGCAGCAGTCTGATAGCGGGGGGCTTCTCCTACGAGCAGTACTTC.

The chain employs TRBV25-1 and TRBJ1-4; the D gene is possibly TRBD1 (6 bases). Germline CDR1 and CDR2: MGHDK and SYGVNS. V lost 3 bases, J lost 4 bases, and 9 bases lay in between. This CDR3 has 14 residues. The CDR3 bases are TGTGCCAGCAGTGAGGGGACAAATAATGAAAAACTGTTTTTT. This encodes CASSEGTNNEKLFF. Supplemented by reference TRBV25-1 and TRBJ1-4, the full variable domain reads EADIYQTPRYLVIGTGKKITLECSQTMGHDKMYWYQQDPGMELHLIHYSYGVNSTEKGDLSSESTVSRIRTEHFPLTLESARPSHTSQYLCASSEGTNNEKLFFGSGTQLSVL.

CDR3 amino acids: CASSSSAAARYEQYF. The CDR3, as DNA: TGTGCCAGCAGCTCGTCCGCCGCTGCTAGGTACGAGCAGTACTTC. The chain combines TRBV5-4 with TRBJ2-7; no reliable D call. The CDR3 contains 15 residues. Germline V gene lookup returns CDR1 SGHNT and CDR2 YYREEE (reference sequence). V was pared by 3 bases and J by 4 bases, with 17 bases between.

Here the CDR3 reads CASSFGDSSYGYTF. CDR3 in DNA: TGTGCCAGCAGCTTTGGGGACTCCTCCTATGGCTACACCTTC. This chain connects TRBV5-6 to TRBJ1-2, with D possibly TRBD1 on 5 matching bases. The CDR3 loop spans 14 amino acids. Trimming removed 2 bases from V and 4 bases from J, with 12 bases in between. The germline gives CDR1 SGHDT, CDR2 YYEEEE.

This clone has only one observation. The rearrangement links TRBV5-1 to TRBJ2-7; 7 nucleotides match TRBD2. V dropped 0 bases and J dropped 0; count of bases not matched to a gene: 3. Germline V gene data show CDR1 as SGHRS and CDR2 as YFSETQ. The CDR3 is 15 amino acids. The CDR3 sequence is CASSLEASGSYEQYF. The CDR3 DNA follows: TGCGCCAGCAGCTTGGAGGCTAGCGGCTCCTACGAGCAGTACTTC.

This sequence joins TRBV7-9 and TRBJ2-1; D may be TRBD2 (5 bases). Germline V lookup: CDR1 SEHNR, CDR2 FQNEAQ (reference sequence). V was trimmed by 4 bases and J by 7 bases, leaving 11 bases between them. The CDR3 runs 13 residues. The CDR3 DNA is TGTGCCAGCAGCTCTAGCTTTGTTAATGAGCAGTTCTTC. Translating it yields CASSSSFVNEQFF.

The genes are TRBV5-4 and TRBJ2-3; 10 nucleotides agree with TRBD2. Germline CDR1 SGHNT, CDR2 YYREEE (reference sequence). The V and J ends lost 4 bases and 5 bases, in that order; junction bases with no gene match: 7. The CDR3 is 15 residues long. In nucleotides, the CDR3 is TGTGCCAGCAGCCCTGGACTAGCGGCGGTAGATACGCAGTATTTT. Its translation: CASSPGLAAVDTQYF.

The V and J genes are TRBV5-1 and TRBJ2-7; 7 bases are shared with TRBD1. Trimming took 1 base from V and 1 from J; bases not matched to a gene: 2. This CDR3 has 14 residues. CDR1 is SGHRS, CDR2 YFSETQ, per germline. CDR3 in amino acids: CASSLYRGSYEQYF. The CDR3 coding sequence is TGCGCCAGCAGCTTGTACAGGGGATCCTACGAGCAGTACTTC.

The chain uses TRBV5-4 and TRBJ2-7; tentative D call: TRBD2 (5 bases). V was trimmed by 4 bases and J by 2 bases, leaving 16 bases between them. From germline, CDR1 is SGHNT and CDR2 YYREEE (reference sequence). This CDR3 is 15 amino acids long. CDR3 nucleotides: TGTGCCAGCAGCCCAGGCGGCCTGGGAGCCTACGAGCAGTACTTC. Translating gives CASSPGGLGAYEQYF.

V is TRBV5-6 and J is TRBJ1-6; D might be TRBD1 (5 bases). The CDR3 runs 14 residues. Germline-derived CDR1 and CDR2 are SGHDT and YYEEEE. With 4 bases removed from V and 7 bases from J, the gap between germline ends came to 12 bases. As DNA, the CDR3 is TGTGCCAGCAGCCGGGCCCCAGGGAATTCACCCCTCCACTTT. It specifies CASSRAPGNSPLHF.

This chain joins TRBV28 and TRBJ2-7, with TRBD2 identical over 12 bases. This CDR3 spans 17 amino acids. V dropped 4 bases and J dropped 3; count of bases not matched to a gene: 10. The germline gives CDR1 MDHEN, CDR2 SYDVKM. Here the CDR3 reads CASSSPASGGAIYEQYF. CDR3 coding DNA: TGTGCCAGCAGTTCCCCGGCTAGCGGGGGGGCAATCTACGAGCAGTACTTC.

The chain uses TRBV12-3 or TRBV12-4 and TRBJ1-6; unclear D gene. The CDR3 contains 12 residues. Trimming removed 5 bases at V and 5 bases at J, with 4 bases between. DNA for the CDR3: TGTGCCAGCAGTCTACATAATTCACCCCTCCACTTT. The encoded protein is CASSLHNSPLHF.

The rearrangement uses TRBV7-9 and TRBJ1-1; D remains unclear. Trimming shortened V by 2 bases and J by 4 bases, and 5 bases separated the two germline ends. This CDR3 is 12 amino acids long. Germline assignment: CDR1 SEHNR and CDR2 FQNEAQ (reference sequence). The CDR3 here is CASSLRGTEAFF. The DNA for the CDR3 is TGTGCCAGCAGCTTACGGGGCACTGAAGCTTTCTTT.